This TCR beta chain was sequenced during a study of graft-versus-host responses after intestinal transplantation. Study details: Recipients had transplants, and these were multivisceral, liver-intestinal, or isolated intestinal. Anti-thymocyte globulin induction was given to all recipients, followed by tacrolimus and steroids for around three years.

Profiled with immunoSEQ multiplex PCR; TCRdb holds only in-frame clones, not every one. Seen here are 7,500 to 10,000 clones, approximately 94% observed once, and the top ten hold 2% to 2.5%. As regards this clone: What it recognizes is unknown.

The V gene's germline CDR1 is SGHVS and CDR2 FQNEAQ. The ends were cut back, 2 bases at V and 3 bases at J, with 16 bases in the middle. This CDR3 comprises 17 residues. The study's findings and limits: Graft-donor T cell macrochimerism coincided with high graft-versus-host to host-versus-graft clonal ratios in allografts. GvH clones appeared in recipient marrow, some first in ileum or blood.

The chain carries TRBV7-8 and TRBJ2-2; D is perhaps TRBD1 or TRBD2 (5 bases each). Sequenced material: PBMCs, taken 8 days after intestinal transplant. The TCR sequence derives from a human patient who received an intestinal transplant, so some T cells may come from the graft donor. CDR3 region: CASSLPSAGTHTGELFF. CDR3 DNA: TGTGCCAGCAGCTTACCGTCGGCAGGGACCCACACCGGGGAGCTGTTTTTT.